This TCR beta chain was identified during a study of shared clonotypes between healthy human individuals. Study-wide points: Sharing of clonotypes among donors was expected to vary with sequencing depth. In the sorted subsets, rarefaction showed sequencing was incomplete despite large depth.

Deep-level running was used for the assay. Clones were sequenced by immunoSEQ multiplex PCR, and TCRdb holds only the in-frame ones, with some missing. This table has around 2.5 million clones, 93% appearing once. Germline values: CDR1 SGHTA, CDR2 FQGNSA. Trimming pared 2 bases from V and 3 bases from J, leaving 10 bases between. The CDR3 totals 14 residues. Concerning this clone: Antigen unknown.

This chain joins TRBV7-2 and TRBJ1-2; D uncertain. The receptor was derived from a man between 18 and 29 years old in good health. Some clones in this sample may be carry-over from other donors' samples. Sequencing used naive CD4+ T cells from PBMCs. Subset reported: CD45RA+ positively selected. In nucleotides, the CDR3 is TGTGCCAGCAGCTTACCGGGCAGATACTATGGCTACACCTTC. The encoded protein is CASSLPGRYYGYTF.